This entry features one TCR beta chain sequence. No antigen is known for it. This specimen comes from a study of cytomegalovirus exposure and HLA in healthy donors. The length of the CDR3 is 15 residues. J was trimmed by 2 bases and V by 3 bases; bases with no gene match: 8. The germline CDR1 and CDR2 sequences are GTSNPN and SVGIG (reference sequence). General observations from the study: Relative to the approximately 700-donor mean, N-insertions were reportedly fewer in an Asian-associated ancestry cluster in a later analysis. Within an earlier analysis, most TCR beta V segments proved productive either about 90% or about 30% of the time. Both high specificity and high sensitivity reportedly marked the classifier's diagnosis of cytomegalovirus status.

With 60 Vbeta and 13 Jbeta primers, the PCR was carried out. TCRdb's copy holds only in-frame clones and misses some; the assay was immunoSEQ multiplex PCR. This table holds tens of thousands of clones. The V gene is TRBV30, the J gene TRBJ2-3; 7 bases map to TRBD1. The sequence derives from a man aged 25-40 years in good health and CMV-seronegative. Sequenced sample: PBMCs. CDR3 DNA sequence: TGTGCCTGGAGAGCCAGGGGGTCTTACACAGATACGCAGTATTTT. Protein: CAWRARGSYTDTQYF.